This section outlines one T cell receptor (beta chain) sequence together with its context. Its specificity is not known. These data come from a study of identifying expanded T cells in peripheral blood. Libraries were prepared by immunoSEQ multiplex PCR; TCRdb keeps only in-frame clonotypes and omits some of them. Here the sample spans about 100,000 clones, 88% being singletons. The germline V gene has CDR1 MNHNS and CDR2 SASEGT. This CDR3 is 17 amino acids long. The ends lost 4 bases at V and 10 bases at J; junction bases unmatched: 14. Study-wide points: Across healthy donors, higher total template counts meant significantly greater roughly 2-week count variance.

The V gene is TRBV6-1, the J gene TRBJ1-4, with 11 bases matching TRBD1. The TCR originated in a person between 18 and 75 years old in good health. Sequenced sample: blood. CDR3 nucleotide sequence: TGTGCCAGCAGTGGGTCTAAGGGGGACAGGGGGAAGAGAAAACTGTTTTTT. It is translated as CASSGSKGDRGKRKLFF.